A single sample gave rise to the 20 T cell receptor beta chains below, sequenced in a study of post-analysis software for immune sequencing data. Study-level results: With TRBV5-6, TRBV5-1 and TRBV20-1 included, 5 or 6 TRBV segments were more frequent in patients than in controls.

TCR beta libraries were prepared from cDNA with unique molecular identifiers. MiXCR, run by TCRdb on the PCR reads, gives a single entry per CDR3 protein. The sample consists of a few hundred thousand distinct CDR3 sequences, 30% to 45% of them appearing once. The antigens of these receptors remain unknown. Material for sequencing was blood. The receptors derive from a girl aged 5-17 years with multiple sclerosis.

The chain has TRBV7-2 and TRBJ2-7; 9 bases align to TRBD1. Germline V gene data show CDR1 as SGHTA and CDR2 as FQGNSA. The V and J ends lost 5 bases and 5 bases, in that order; junction bases with no gene match: 10. The CDR3 has 15 amino acids. In DNA form, the CDR3 reads TGTGCCAGCAGCCAATCTTCCCGGGACAGGGACGAGCAGTACTTC. This sequence encodes CASSQSSRDRDEQYF. Full variable domain (outside the CDR3, taken from reference TRBV7-2 and TRBJ2-7): GAGVSQSPSNKVTEKGKDVELRCDPISGHTALYWYRQSLGQGLEFLIYFQGNSAPDKSGLPSDRFSAERTGGSVSTLTIQRTQQEDSAVYLCASSQSSRDRDEQYFGPGTRLTVT.

This clonotype was counted at least ten times. The rearrangement links TRBV4-1 to TRBJ2-5, with TRBD2 identical over 12 bases. This CDR3 comprises 14 residues. V lost 9 bases, J lost 5 bases, and 7 bases stayed unmatched. Germline lookup yields CDR1 MGHRA and CDR2 YSYEKL. The CDR3 sequence is CARTGTSGQETQYF. The CDR3 nucleotides read TGCGCCAGGACAGGGACTAGCGGGCAGGAGACCCAGTACTTC.

This clonotype was recorded only once. One end of the junction varies from germline; a read error may be responsible. The CDR3: CASSQRLGGANILTF. CDR3 nucleotides: TGTGCCAGCAGCCAACGGTTAGGTGGGGCCAACATCCTGACTTTC. This sequence joins TRBV3-1 and TRBJ2-6; TRBD1 is a possible D gene (5 bases). The CDR3 has 15 residues. The germline CDR1 and CDR2 sequences are LGHDT and YNNKEL (reference sequence).

The chain couples TRBV20-1 to TRBJ1-5, with D perhaps TRBD1 (6 bases). V shed 3 bases and J shed 6 bases, with 15 bases lying between them. Germline V CDR1 and CDR2: DFQATT, SNEGSKA (reference sequence). The CDR3 has 14 amino acids. CDR3 sequence reads: CSASPLQGPQPQHF. For the CDR3, the DNA is TGCAGTGCTAGTCCCCTACAGGGCCCTCAGCCCCAGCATTTT.

This clonotype has a count of ten or more. This rearrangement joins TRBV4-2 to TRBJ2-5; the D gene is possibly TRBD2 (6 bases). Germline V gene data show CDR1 as LGHNA and CDR2 as YNFKEQ. This CDR3 region has 14 residues. V was clipped by 3 bases and J by 5 bases, with 13 bases between them. The CDR3 spells CASSQDYGAETQYF. The CDR3 bases are TGTGCCAGCAGCCAGGACTACGGAGCGGAGACCCAGTACTTC.

This CDR3 reads CASSRSPGQGDSPLHF. The CDR3 nucleotides are TGCGCCAGCAGCCGGAGCCCGGGACAGGGGGATTCACCCCTCCACTTT. This chain uses TRBV5-1 with TRBJ1-6; the match to TRBD1 covers 11 bases. The CDR3 is made up of 16 amino acids. Germline CDR1 is SGHRS and CDR2 is YFSETQ. J gave up 8 bases and V 4 bases, and 8 bases lay outside the gene matches.

At least ten counts were recorded for this clonotype. The J gene is TRBJ1-5, the V gene TRBV5-6; a weak D match, TRBD1 (5 bases). Germline assignment: CDR1 SGHDT and CDR2 YYEEEE. The CDR3 runs to 17 residues. With 4 bases removed from V and 7 bases from J, the gap between germline ends came to 24 bases. The CDR3 reads CASSKLIGVGGGQPQHF. In nucleotides, the CDR3 is TGTGCCAGCAGCAAGCTTATTGGGGTCGGGGGTGGCCAGCCCCAGCATTTT.

The rearrangement uses TRBV5-1 and TRBJ1-1, with D possibly matching TRBD1 (6 bases). The V gene's germline CDR1 is SGHRS and CDR2 YFSETQ. Trimming removed 0 bases from V and 4 bases from J, with 22 bases in between. The CDR3 is 18 amino acids. CDR3 sequence (DNA): TGCGCCAGCAGCTTGGGAGCGGGGGGCGGAGGCGTGGGCACTGAAGCTTTCTTT. Translation gives CASSLGAGGGGVGTEAFF.

This clonotype was seen many times. The rearrangement joins TRBV28 to TRBJ2-3; the D gene is possibly TRBD2 (6 bases). V was trimmed by 6 bases and J by 6 bases, leaving 19 bases between them. This CDR3 is built from 15 residues. Germline values: CDR1 MDHEN, CDR2 SYDVKM. The CDR3 nucleotides are TGTGCCAGCAGCGGGCGCGACGGGAGTATGGATACGCAGTATTTT. It translates to CASSGRDGSMDTQYF.

With regard to this clonotype: A clone one base away is much larger, so this may be a read error. J is TRBJ1-2 and V is TRBV28; 8 nucleotides line up with TRBD1. The germline V gene encodes CDR1 MDHEN and CDR2 SYDVKM. The CDR3 length is 15 residues. J gave up 5 bases and V 3 bases, and 8 bases lay outside the gene matches. The CDR3 nucleotides read TGTGCCAGCAGTTTCCGGACAGGGTGGGGGTATGGCTACACCTTC. Translating it yields CASSFRTGWGYGYTF.

The chain has TRBV12-3 or TRBV12-4 and TRBJ1-1; 9 positions match TRBD1. V lost 4 bases, J lost 5 bases, and 14 bases stayed unmatched. The length of the CDR3 is 17 residues. The DNA of the CDR3 is TGTGCCAGCAGTTGGGTGTGGCCGGGACAGGGAAAAACTGAAGCTTTCTTT. Amino acid sequence: CASSWVWPGQGKTEAFF.

This clonotype was observed at least ten times. The rearrangement links TRBV5-1 to TRBJ1-2; 8 bases are shared with TRBD1. V gave up 3 bases and J gave up 1 base; unmatched junction bases: 2. The CDR3 spans 14 residues. Per germline, CDR1 SGHRS and CDR2 YFSETQ. CDR3 residues: CASSSDRVNYGYTF. CDR3 bases: TGCGCCAGCAGCTCGGACAGGGTTAACTATGGCTACACCTTC.

Concerning this clonotype itself: A much more abundant neighbour one base away suggests this may be a read error. The J gene is TRBJ1-1, the V gene TRBV6-5; D perhaps matches TRBD1 (5 bases). The CDR3 extends over 14 amino acids. Deletions cut 6 bases from V and 4 bases from J, with 15 bases between. The germline V gene has CDR1 MNHEY and CDR2 SVGAGI. The CDR3 DNA follows: TGTGCCAGCAGCCGGGACGGCGGCCTCACTGAAGCTTTCTTT. Protein: CASSRDGGLTEAFF.

The CDR3 is CASSLDGRGGLDEQYF. In DNA form, the CDR3 reads TGCGCCAGCAGCTTGGATGGGCGGGGGGGCCTTGATGAGCAGTACTTC. The chain employs TRBV5-1 and TRBJ2-5; 9 nucleotides align to TRBD2. CDR3 length equals 16 residues. Unmatched junction bases numbered 14, after V lost 0 bases and J lost 11 bases. The germline CDR1 and CDR2 sequences are SGHRS and YFSETQ. Drawing the rest from reference TRBV5-1 and TRBJ2-5, the complete variable domain is KAGVTQTPRYLIKTRGQQVTLSCSPISGHRSVSWYQQTPGQGLQFLFEYFSETQRNKGNFPGRFSGRQFSNSRSEMNVSTLELGDSALYLCASSLDGRGGLDEQYFGPGTRLLVL.

The chain has TRBV3-1 and TRBJ1-4; D is undetermined. CDR1 and CDR2 (germline): LGHDT, YNNKEL (reference sequence). Deletions cut 4 bases from V and 0 bases from J, with 15 bases between. This CDR3 has 17 residues. CDR3 in amino acids: CASSPGFLGPTNEKLFF. The CDR3 nucleotides read TGTGCCAGCAGCCCGGGTTTCCTAGGCCCAACTAATGAAAAACTGTTTTTT.

In its sample, this clonotype was seen once. A much larger clone lies a single base off, so this may be a read error. The rearrangement uses TRBV6-2 or TRBV6-3 and TRBJ2-1; 8 positions agree with TRBD2. With 2 bases clipped from V and 5 bases from J, the junction kept 5 bases outside the gene matches. The CDR3 extends over 15 amino acids. Germline assignment: CDR1 MNHEY and CDR2 SVGEGT. The CDR3: CASSYPAGDHNEQFF. CDR3 in DNA: TGTGCCAGCAGTTACCCAGCGGGGGACCACAATGAGCAGTTCTTC.

The chain couples TRBV13 to TRBJ1-1; 8 bases fit TRBD1. CDR3 length: 13 amino acids. Trimming took 3 bases from V and 8 from J; bases not matched to a gene: 5. Germline loops: CDR1 PRHDT, CDR2 FYEKMQ (reference sequence). The CDR3 bases are TGTGCCAGCAGCTTTTCTACAGGGGGGGAAGCTTTCTTT. Encoded protein: CASSFSTGGEAFF.

The chain links TRBV7-9 to TRBJ1-5; a weak D match, TRBD1 (6 bases). The germline V gene encodes CDR1 SEHNR and CDR2 FQNEAQ (reference sequence). The CDR3 sequence is 14 residues long. Trimming removed 3 bases at V and 6 bases at J, with 12 bases between. The CDR3 bases are TGTGCCAGCAGCTTGCCAGGGGCAGGTCAGCCCCAGCATTTT. As protein: CASSLPGAGQPQHF.

This clonotype showed up many times. The V call is TRBV5-1, the J call TRBJ1-2; maybe TRBD1 (5 bases). Germline CDR1 and CDR2: SGHRS and YFSETQ. This CDR3 has 14 amino acids. The ends were cut back, 4 bases at V and 2 bases at J, with 12 bases in the middle. The DNA of the CDR3 is TGCGCCAGCAGCCCCTCACCAGGGAACTATGGCTACACCTTC. It specifies CASSPSPGNYGYTF.

A few counts support this clonotype. Just one base apart from a much larger clone, this may be a read error. The J gene is TRBJ2-6, the V gene TRBV6-5, with D possibly matching TRBD2 (6 bases). The CDR3 runs 16 residues. CDR1 and CDR2 (germline): MNHEY, SVGAGI. The CDR3 bases are TGTGCCAGCAGTTACAGGGCGCGGGATGGGGCCAGCGTCCTGACTTTC. The encoded protein is CASSYRARDGASVLTF.